The clone carrying this T cell receptor (beta chain) was observed at least ten times. These data belong to a study of blood T cell repertoires in COVID-19. As originally analysed: Cell counts per sample came from amplifying reference gene primers. TCRdb keeps only in-frame clones here, not all; method: immunoSEQ multiplex PCR. V, J and clone size are those of that table, while D and trimming were read from the DNA. The repertoire has approximately 170,000 clones, roughly 83% of them found once; the top ten carry approximately 3%. This study enrolled people aged 18 to 89 from about two dozen US geographic areas. Recovered status in Cohort 3 required two negative PCRs, clearance, or symptom resolution. CDR1 and CDR2 (germline): GTSNPN, SVGIG (reference sequence). The CDR3 runs 14 residues. Trimming left V 2 bases short and J 2 bases short, with 11 bases between.

Sequenced material: PBMCs or T cells enriched from blood (not recorded which). The origin of this receptor is a woman aged 25 to 39 who had recovered from COVID-19. The chain combines TRBV30 with TRBJ2-3; the D gene is possibly TRBD2 (6 bases). The CDR3 spells CAWSHVGLTDTQYF. CDR3 in DNA: TGTGCCTGGAGTCATGTGGGACTCACAGATACGCAGTATTTT.